A single sample is the source of the 16 T cell receptor beta chains below, sequenced in a study of blood T cells in healthy people across ages. Then a second PCR, running about 6 to 11 cycles, was carried out with a sample-barcoded 5' primer and a J-beta primer mix. TCRdb itself ran the 5' RACE reads through MiXCR, one entry per CDR3 protein. This table has roughly 1.6 million distinct CDR3 sequences, roughly a third appearing once. The sequenced material came from blood. These receptors all stem from a woman in her 30s in good health.

The rearrangement links TRBV6-6 to TRBJ2-7; 14 bases align to TRBD2. This CDR3 spans 16 amino acids. V shed 4 bases and J 6 bases; nucleotides not matched to a gene: 8. The germline V gene has CDR1 MNHNY and CDR2 SVGAGI (reference sequence). The CDR3 sequence is CASSFGGLAGASEQYF. As DNA, the CDR3 is TGTGCCAGCAGTTTCGGGGGACTAGCGGGAGCATCCGAGCAGTACTTC.

V usage is TRBV6-1 and J usage is TRBJ1-2; the D gene is possibly TRBD1 (5 bases). Germline CDR1 and CDR2: MNHNS and SASEGT. Trimming left V 4 bases short and J 4 bases short, with 19 bases between. This CDR3 comprises 16 residues. CDR3 DNA sequence: TGTGCCAGCAGTGTCGGAAGTGGGGCCCCACTCTATGGCTACACCTTC. Residues: CASSVGSGAPLYGYTF.

The CDR3 DNA sequence: TGCGCCAGCAGCCCGGGACCGGTGGCCTACAATGAGCAGTTCTTC. This sequence encodes CASSPGPVAYNEQFF. The gene calls are TRBV4-1 and TRBJ2-1, with D perhaps TRBD1 or TRBD2 (5 bases each). Per the germline V gene, CDR1 is MGHRA and CDR2 is YSYEKL. The CDR3 is 15 residues long. V lost 4 bases and J 2 bases, leaving 12 bases between the germline ends.

The chain combines TRBV12-3 or TRBV12-4 with TRBJ2-1; D is undetermined. The V end was cut by 6 bases, the J end by 10 bases, with 10 bases between. The length of the CDR3 is 11 residues. CDR3 sequence (DNA): TGTGCCAGCAGCATCAGTGGGGAGCAGTTCTTC. It translates to CASSISGEQFF.

This clonotype was recorded a few times. This chain links TRBV5-1 with TRBJ2-7, with TRBD2 matching 11 bases. V trimming: 5 bases; J trimming: 3 bases; junction bases outside the gene matches: 7. Germline-derived CDR1 and CDR2 are SGHRS and YFSETQ. This CDR3 is built from 15 residues. The DNA of the CDR3 is TGCGCCAGCAGGGAGGGACTAGCGGCGATCTACGAGCAGTACTTC. Translation gives CASREGLAAIYEQYF.

There are a few counts of this clonotype. The J gene is TRBJ2-1, the V gene TRBV5-1, with no clear D. The CDR3 sequence is 13 residues long. V was pared by 3 bases and J by 5 bases, with 9 bases between. Germline CDR1 and CDR2: SGHRS and YFSETQ. The CDR3 nucleotides read TGCGCCAGCAGCTCGGCGTTTAACAATGAGCAGTTCTTC. This codes for CASSSAFNNEQFF.

J is TRBJ2-3 and V is TRBV6-5; D perhaps matches TRBD2 (5 bases). The CDR3 loop spans 13 amino acids. CDR1 is MNHEY and CDR2 is SVGAGI in the germline V gene. Trimming removed 0 bases from V and 5 bases from J, with 6 bases in between. CDR3 sequence (DNA): TGTGCCAGCAGTTACTCTCGGGGAGATACGCAGTATTTT. Protein: CASSYSRGDTQYF.

CDR3 bases: TGTGCCAGCAGTGACCCGGACAGGGGGCAGTTCTTC. Protein sequence: CASSDPDRGQFF. This chain joins TRBV6-1 and TRBJ2-1, with TRBD1 matching over 9 bases. The germline V gene has CDR1 MNHNS and CDR2 SASEGT. V shed 3 bases, J shed 12 bases, and the junction held 3 bases outside the gene matches. The CDR3 sequence is 12 residues long.

Comment on this clonotype: The junction departs from the called germline gene at one end, perhaps through a read error. V gene TRBV7-9 combines with J gene TRBJ2-3, with 10 nucleotides matching TRBD2. From germline, CDR1 is SEHNR and CDR2 FQNEAQ (reference sequence). The CDR3 is 16 amino acids. The CDR3 loop is CAGSLALAGYTDTQYF. The CDR3 DNA is TGTGCCGGCAGCTTAGCACTAGCGGGGTACACAGATACGCAGTATTTT.

V gene TRBV20-1 combines with J gene TRBJ2-7; D might be TRBD1 or TRBD2, each matching 6 bases. CDR1 DFQATT and CDR2 SNEGSKA come from the germline V gene (reference sequence). V dropped 6 bases and J dropped 5 bases, with 23 bases sitting between them. The CDR3 contains 15 residues. The CDR3 nucleotides read TGCAGTGCGGGCCCCCGGGGGCCCCTTCGGCACGAGCAGTACTTC. Translated, it gives CSAGPRGPLRHEQYF.

This clonotype came up many times. V gene TRBV7-3 combines with J gene TRBJ2-5, with TRBD2 as a possible D gene (6 bases). The CDR3 contains 15 residues. Germline-derived CDR1 and CDR2 are SGHTA and FQGTGA. Trimming left V 2 bases short and J 2 bases short, with 12 bases between. The CDR3 loop reads CASSLVGGAQETQYF. CDR3 in DNA: TGTGCCAGCAGCTTAGTGGGGGGAGCACAAGAGACCCAGTACTTC.

The rearrangement uses TRBV13 and TRBJ2-1; the D is unclear. Germline CDR1 reads PRHDT; CDR2 reads FYEKMQ (reference sequence). CDR3 length equals 14 residues. V was cut by 0 bases and J by 9 bases, with 12 bases left in between. CDR3 nucleotide sequence: TGTGCCAGCAGCTTAGGTCTCAAGCACATTGAGCAGTTCTTC. It yields the protein CASSLGLKHIEQFF.

This clonotype was detected a few times. This chain joins TRBV6-5 and TRBJ2-7; 10 bases fit TRBD2. The CDR3 is 15 residues long. The V gene end was trimmed by 7 bases and the J gene end by 3 bases; junction bases not matched to a gene: 9. Germline V CDR1 and CDR2: MNHEY, SVGAGI. The chain's CDR3 is CASTYGASGGYEQYF. Here the CDR3 DNA reads TGTGCCAGCACCTACGGGGCTAGCGGGGGCTACGAGCAGTACTTC.

This chain links TRBV4-1 with TRBJ2-5; 10 nucleotides line up with TRBD2. The germline CDR1 and CDR2 sequences are MGHRA and YSYEKL. Germline trimming cut 5 bases from V and 1 base from J; bases unmatched to any gene: 10. This CDR3 contains 17 residues. CDR3 region: CASSERAGLARQETQYF. CDR3 DNA: TGCGCCAGCAGCGAGAGGGCGGGACTAGCGCGCCAAGAGACCCAGTACTTC.

The sample holds a few counts of this clonotype. The chain uses TRBV9 and TRBJ1-2, with D hard to call. Germline lookup yields CDR1 SGDLS and CDR2 YYNGEE. Trimming took 0 bases from V and 1 from J, leaving 4 bases between them. CDR3 size: 13 residues. CDR3 sequence: CASSVASNYGYTF. The CDR3 nucleotides read TGTGCCAGCAGCGTAGCGAGTAACTATGGCTACACCTTC. The full variable domain, its missing parts supplied by reference TRBV9 and TRBJ1-2, is DSGVTQTPKHLITATGQRVTLRCSPRSGDLSVYWYQQSLDQGLQFLIQYYNGEERAKGNILERFSAQQFPDLHSELNLSSLELGDSALYFCASSVASNYGYTFGSGTRLTVV.

The chain couples TRBV12-3 or TRBV12-4 to TRBJ1-2; 10 positions match TRBD1. V dropped 5 bases and J dropped 6; count of bases not matched to a gene: 6. This CDR3 is built from 14 residues. The DNA of the CDR3 is TGTGCCAGCAGTCAGGGACAGGGGATTGATGGCTACACCTTC. It specifies CASSQGQGIDGYTF.